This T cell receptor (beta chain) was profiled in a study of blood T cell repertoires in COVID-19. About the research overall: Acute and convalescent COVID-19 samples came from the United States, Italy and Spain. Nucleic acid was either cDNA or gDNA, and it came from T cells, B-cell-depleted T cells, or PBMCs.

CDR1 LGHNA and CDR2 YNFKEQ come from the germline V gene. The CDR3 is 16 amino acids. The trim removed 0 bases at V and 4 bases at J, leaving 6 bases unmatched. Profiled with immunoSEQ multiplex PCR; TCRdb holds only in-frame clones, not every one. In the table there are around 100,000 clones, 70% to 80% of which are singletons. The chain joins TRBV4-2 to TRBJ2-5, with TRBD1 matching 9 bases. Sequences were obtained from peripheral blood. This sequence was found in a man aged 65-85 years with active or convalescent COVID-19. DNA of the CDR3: TGTGCCAGCAGCCAAGATCCAGGGACAGGGAGAGAGACCCAGTACTTC. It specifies CASSQDPGTGRETQYF.